This TCR beta chain was identified in a study of cytomegalovirus exposure and HLA in healthy donors (dated by TCRdb to about 2017). At the level of the whole study: An earlier analysis of some 620 of the donors reported approximately 300 Gb of sequence data and around 100 million unique TCR beta sequences obtained from approximately 180 million T cells. An early release that covered some 640 HLA-typed donors contained about 300 gigabases of sequencing data and about 84 million unique TCR sequences. Of the roughly 400 genotyped donors, 65% to 90% fell in the genetic ancestry cluster associated with self-reported Caucasian donors. The study aimed to test whether cataloging public T cell receptors could reveal signatures of past pathogen exposure. The T cell repertoires of 666 subjects were profiled by immunosequencing and related to cytomegalovirus serostatus. A separate validation cohort of approximately 130 different subjects was used in addition to the approximately 670-subject first cohort. The study combined high-throughput TCR immunosequencing, statistical association of individual TCRs with disease status, and machine learning to predict cytomegalovirus infection status. A later analysis re-analyzed previously published TCR beta repertoires from 666 donors and added high-resolution HLA genotyping to study TCR occurrence patterns. Rather than drawing on any new phenotypic data, the later analysis identified candidate immune exposures from TCR beta sequences and the way those sequences occurred across donors. An earlier analysis of approximately 580 of the donors used high-throughput TCR beta sequencing to judge whether each TCR beta V gene segment behaved as functional or pseudogenic. Donor age, sex, ethnicity and CMV serostatus were compiled alongside the repertoire data. A later genetic analysis used genome-wide SNP genotypes for about three fifths of the 666 donors, treating that subset as a discovery cohort. All discovery cohort repertoires had been generated on a single sequencing platform. HLA typing covered class I and class II loci at four-digit resolution. The number of typed donors differed by locus: roughly 629-640 for A, B, C, DRB1 and DQB1; approximately 520 for DQA1; approximately 610 for DPA1; and 400 to 480 for DPB1. Roughly five DR-DQ haplotypes were treated as single units for association and clustering because of strong linkage in the cohort. Among roughly 400 genotyped donors of the cohort, an average of approximately 220,000 unique TCR beta nucleotide sequences was sequenced per donor, of which 15% to 20% were non-productive. The study at large found these results: In vitro tests confirmed that a few of the cytomegalovirus-associated TCR beta chains recognize cytomegalovirus antigens. The cohort was sequenced for TCR beta chains only, and without alpha or paired-chain data the features that could be detected were limited. Because HLA typing was missing for some donors at each locus, association tests included only the typed subset. Seventeen rarely observed V segments, including chromosome 9 orphons, were excluded from the earlier analysis of several hundred of the donors because counts were too low. Cytomegalovirus status was reported to be diagnosed by the classifier with high specificity and sensitivity in both the original and validation cohorts. The sequencing pipeline was judged likely to have produced a cluster of highly shared sequence variants as a technical artifact. According to a later analysis, parvovirus B19, influenza, CMV and Epstein-Barr virus appeared linked to several top co-occurrence clusters. The presence/absence analyses assumed that sequencing depth was roughly uniform across donors, and that assumption may not be true. Broadly in line with IMGT annotations, most TCR beta V segments showed up in productive rearrangements about 87% or about 30% of the time in an earlier analysis of 587 of the donors. In a later analysis, most CMV-associated TCR beta chains were found to appear HLA-restricted, with HLA associations seemingly driven largely by CMV exposure. A later genetic analysis reported fewer N-insertions in productive TCRs among donors in an Asian-associated ancestry cluster than the roughly 690-donor mean. In a later analysis, HLA-associated TCR beta chains showed more clonal expansion and lower generation probabilities than non-associated chains that were equally common. When HLA alleles, especially DR and DQ, strongly co-occurred, TCR associations were difficult to assign to individual alleles. Across donors, most TCR sequences were observed very rarely, whereas some public TCRs were present in many individuals. V-gene and J-gene trimming of TCR beta chains was associated with a missense DCLRE1C variant in a later genetic analysis, and the association was replicated in an independent cohort. A total of some 180 TCR beta chains were listed by the study as associated with cytomegalovirus. According to a later analysis, TCR association rates differed among HLA loci, with DRB1 alleles showing the most associated TCRs and HLA-C alleles showing the fewest. The authors suggested that the approach could potentially be generalized to other disease states and immunological phenotypes. For the cohort, immune exposure information was limited to CMV serostatus. A further reported finding was that TCR beta sequences accurately predicted the HLA-A and HLA-B alleles for most subjects in the first cohort. At a false discovery rate of 0.05, a later analysis linked fewer than 20,000 TCR beta sequences to specific HLA alleles. Correlated functional status among segregating V segments might reflect linkage disequilibrium, but an unknown experimental factor could not be ruled out.

This clone turned up a few times. The target of this receptor is not known. No clone much larger than this one lies a single base away; base qualities are absent. Library preparation was by the immunoSEQ multiplex PCR assay. A mixture of 60 forward primers for TCR Vbeta segments and 13 reverse primers for TCR Jbeta segments was used in the multiplex PCR. The CDR3 region of rearranged TCR beta genes was amplified from genomic DNA by a multiplex PCR assay. On the Illumina HiSeq System, the amplified TCR beta libraries were sequenced as 87-base-pair reads. The authors processed their data as follows. Across the 670 or so repertoires, a later analysis counted some 80 million unique TCR beta chains, roughly 11 million of which were shared by at least two donors. Raw reads were error-corrected and collapsed into unique sequences with a nearest-neighbor algorithm that merged closely related sequences to remove PCR and sequencing errors. Alignment of CDR3 sequences to IMGT reference sequences was used to assign V, D and J gene segments. For a sequence to be retained, a match of at least six nucleotides was required to both a V gene segment and a J gene segment. Rearrangements were called productive when the CDR3 lacked stop codons and stayed in frame with V and J; all others were non-productive. CDR3 was defined by IMGT convention, running from the second conserved V-encoded cysteine to the conserved J-encoded phenylalanine. The earlier analysis of about 590 of the donors excluded sequences that lacked an unambiguous match to a single V gene segment. In an earlier analysis of 587 of the donors, V segments were called functional above 56.7% productive rearrangements and were called segregating when the between-donor standard deviation exceeded 5%. A statistical classification framework was developed to diagnose cytomegalovirus status using the catalog of TCR beta chain sequences. A later analysis assigned V and J genes by comparing TCR nucleotide sequences with IMGT/GENE-DB human TR gene sequences. Using the TCRdist pipeline, a later analysis assigned CDR3 sequences along with most-parsimonious VDJ recombination scenarios. In a later analysis, every TCR beta chain was defined by the combination of its CDR3 amino acid sequence and its V-gene family, and reads without a unique V-gene family were dropped. To address suspected cross-contamination and a sequencing artifact, a later analysis removed 592 highly shared, low-generation-probability nucleotide sequences. In a later analysis, a clonal expansion index was calculated for each public chain from normalized within-repertoire ranks of inferred template counts. A later analysis computed generation probabilities with a VDJ recombination model fitted to out-of-frame rearrangements, and checked the results against IGoR. In a later analysis, hypergeometric tests were used to score TCR-TCR, TCR-HLA and TCR-CMV co-occurrence, with a repertoire-size bias correction applied to TCR pairs. A later analysis estimated false discovery rates by permuting HLA or CMV assignments 20 times. A later analysis grouped co-occurring TCRs with DBSCAN, adding TCRdist sequence similarity when clustering within HLA-allele-positive subsets. For co-occurrence clustering, repertoires with fewer than 30,000 or more than 120,000 public chains were excluded, along with four to six repertoires with anomalous nucleotide sharing. TCRdb holds this immuneACCESS table with in-frame rearrangements only. Some clones are missing; in checked studies, unresolved V genes explain under half, and the rest has no known cause. D and trimming were read from the DNA, whereas the V and J calls and clone size are those reported in that table. The sample data list about 77,000 clones, and around 82% of these were observed just once. Of the sample, around 3% is held by the ten largest clones.

The cohort consisted of some 730 healthy bone marrow donors. All cohort members were sampled while nominally healthy, although unrecorded immune exposures were likely present. The donor tested CMV seronegative, placing the donor among the 300 to 400 seronegative members of the cohort. A peripheral blood sample was provided by each donor, and peripheral blood mononuclear cells were used for TCR beta sequencing. Genomic DNA extraction from the blood cell samples was performed with the Qiagen DNeasy Blood Extraction Kit. Material: PBMCs. The receptor was isolated from a man between 40 and 49 years old in good health and CMV-seronegative.

CDR3 sequence: CASSEMNTEAFF. The DNA reads as follows: TGTGCCAGTAGTGAGATGAACACTGAAGCTTTCTTT. The sequence links TRBV19 to TRBJ1-1; the D gene cannot be resolved reliably. The germline V gene (reference sequence) specifies LNHDA as CDR1 and SQIVND as CDR2. V lost 5 bases and J lost 0 bases; the stretch between them is 4 bases long. The CDR3 goes from the cysteine to the phenylalanine over 12 residues. Left in the record is the CDR3 DNA by itself, 36 bases read in frame from the first base.